This T cell receptor beta chain originates from a study of human T cells and chemical hapten exposure. The overall study: Affected patients, primarily female, had alopecia areata, totalis or universalis. Study results and caveats: Having alopecia, donors may respond immunologically unlike healthy people.

TCRdb used MiXCR to reprocess the RACE reads, holding one entry per CDR3 protein. Here the sample spans under 50,000 distinct CDR3 sequences, approximately 7.6% being singletons. This clonotype was counted at least ten times. No antigen is known for it. Time point here: pre-sensitization, week 0. Described treatment: therapeutic diphenylcyclopropenone sensitization with weekly scalp DPC. Germline lookup yields CDR1 GTSNPN and CDR2 SVGIG (reference sequence). The ends lost 2 bases at V and 5 bases at J; junction bases unmatched: 5. The CDR3 runs 14 residues. The gene calls are TRBV30 and TRBJ2-2, with 7 positions matching TRBD1. The TCR sequence derives from a woman in her forties or fifties with alopecia areata. Some clones in this sample may be carry-over from other donors' samples. Sequencing used whole blood, obtained in connection with sensitization to the hapten diphenylcyclopropenone (DPC). The CDR3 sequence is CAWSKPGGTGELFF. The CDR3 DNA follows: TGTGCCTGGAGTAAGCCAGGGGGAACCGGGGAGCTGTTTTTT.